The 23 T cell receptor beta chains below were found in one sample sequenced in a study of cytomegalovirus exposure and HLA in healthy donors. PCR primers comprised 60 Vbeta and 13 Jbeta primers. TCRdb's copy holds only in-frame clones and misses some; the assay was immunoSEQ multiplex PCR. Of about 120,000 clones detected, around 81% appear once; the ten largest clones hold 0.95% to 1.5%. Sequenced sample: PBMCs. The source of these receptors is a female donor in good health and CMV-seronegative.

The chain carries TRBV28 and TRBJ1-2, with TRBD1 matching over 10 bases. Germline V gene sequence: CDR1 MDHEN, CDR2 SYDVKM. The CDR3 runs to 13 residues. V was pared by 5 bases and J by 8 bases, with 5 bases of the junction left unmatched. DNA of the CDR3: TGTGCCAGCAGTCGACAGGGGGCAGGCGGCTACACCTTC. It encodes CASSRQGAGGYTF.

This clone was seen a few times. The chain links TRBV29-1 to TRBJ1-1; D gene uncertain. CDR1 is SQVTM and CDR2 is ANQGSEA in the germline V gene. The V end lost 7 bases, the J end lost 0 bases, and 12 bases lay between the germline ends. The CDR3 length is 13 residues. CDR3 sequence (DNA): TGCAGCGGAGCGTATACGGTGAACACTGAAGCTTTCTTT. Protein: CSGAYTVNTEAFF.

The chain couples TRBV11-2 to TRBJ2-7; D not resolved. CDR3 length: 11 residues. V was clipped by 8 bases and J by 1 base, with 6 bases between them. Germline lookup yields CDR1 SGHAT and CDR2 FQNNGV. CDR3 amino acids: CASGISYEQYF. The CDR3 DNA follows: TGTGCCAGCGGCATTTCCTACGAGCAGTACTTC.

V usage is TRBV19 and J usage is TRBJ2-1; 11 bases are shared with TRBD1. Germline V gene sequence: CDR1 LNHDA, CDR2 SQIVND (reference sequence). The CDR3 extends over 18 amino acids. V lost 6 bases to trimming and J lost 7 bases; unmatched junction nucleotides: 17. CDR3 sequence: CASRGTGGFSAGGNEQFF. In DNA, the CDR3 is TGTGCCAGTAGGGGGACAGGGGGTTTTAGCGCGGGAGGGAATGAGCAGTTCTTC.

The gene calls are TRBV2 and TRBJ2-5, with TRBD2 matching 11 bases. The CDR3 covers 14 residues. Germline V lookup: CDR1 SNHLY, CDR2 FYNNEI. The V segment lost 8 bases and the J segment 0 bases; nucleotides outside the gene matches: 2. The CDR3 bases are TGTGCCAGCGGGACTAGCGGAAACCAAGAGACCCAGTACTTC. Translation: CASGTSGNQETQYF.

This clone has just one count. The chain employs TRBV7-9 and TRBJ1-6; 9 bases fit TRBD1. The CDR3 extends over 16 amino acids. Germline V gene lookup returns CDR1 SEHNR and CDR2 FQNEAQ (reference sequence). The trim removed 4 bases at V and 7 bases at J, leaving 8 bases unmatched. CDR3 loop: CASSSTTQGANSPLHF. The CDR3 coding sequence is TGTGCCAGCAGCTCGACGACACAGGGGGCCAATTCACCCCTCCACTTT.

The DNA for the CDR3 is TGCGCCAGCAGCCCGGGACTAGCGGGGGGGCCCTCCAATGAGCAGTTCTTC. This sequence encodes CASSPGLAGGPSNEQFF. This rearrangement joins TRBV5-1 to TRBJ2-1, with 16 positions matching TRBD2. The CDR3 is 17 residues long. Germline V gene sequence: CDR1 SGHRS, CDR2 YFSETQ. The V segment lost 4 bases and the J segment 6 bases; nucleotides outside the gene matches: 7.

This clone was counted between two and nine times. The chain couples TRBV28 to TRBJ2-3; 7 positions agree with TRBD2. Trimming removed 7 bases from V and 1 base from J; junction bases left unmatched: 14. The CDR3 covers 17 residues. CDR1 and CDR2 (germline): MDHEN, SYDVKM. The CDR3 region is CASTNIAGRPRTDTQYF. The CDR3 bases are TGTGCCAGCACCAATATTGCCGGGAGGCCGCGCACAGATACGCAGTATTTT.

The genes are TRBV28 and TRBJ2-7; TRBD1 matches at 8 bases. The V segment lost 7 bases and the J segment 4 bases; nucleotides outside the gene matches: 6. The CDR3 sequence is 13 residues long. Germline CDR1 reads MDHEN; CDR2 reads SYDVKM. This CDR3 reads CASTQGAKYEQYF. Here the CDR3 DNA reads TGTGCCAGCACCCAGGGGGCGAAATACGAGCAGTACTTC.

V usage is TRBV10-3 and J usage is TRBJ2-7, with 9 bases fitting TRBD2. The CDR3 runs to 15 residues. The germline CDR1 and CDR2 sequences are ENHRY and SYGVKD. J was trimmed by 0 bases and V by 4 bases; bases with no gene match: 4. The DNA for the CDR3 is TGTGCCATCAGTGCGCTAGCGGGGAGCTCCTACGAGCAGTACTTC. This gives the protein CAISALAGSSYEQYF.

This chain links TRBV2 with TRBJ1-2; the match to TRBD1 covers 7 bases. V lost 6 bases and J lost 7; bases outside the gene matches: 8. CDR3 length equals 13 residues. CDR1 is SNHLY and CDR2 is FYNNEI in the germline V gene. CDR3 loop: CASRNDRVGGYTF. Written as DNA, the CDR3 is TGTGCCAGCAGAAACGACAGGGTTGGTGGCTACACCTTC. The whole variable domain, filled in from reference TRBV2 and TRBJ1-2, reads EPEVTQTPSHQVTQMGQEVILRCVPISNHLYFYWYRQILGQKVEFLVSFYNNEISEKSEIFDDQFSVERPDGSNFTLKIRSTKLEDSAMYFCASRNDRVGGYTFGSGTRLTVV.

This chain connects TRBV25-1 to TRBJ1-1; D possibly corresponds to TRBD1 (5 bases). The CDR3 is made up of 15 amino acids. From germline, CDR1 is MGHDK and CDR2 SYGVNS. Trimming left V 6 bases short and J 4 bases short, with 18 bases between. The CDR3 reads CASRSSGMVGTEAFF. In nucleotides, the CDR3 is TGTGCCAGCAGGAGTTCAGGGATGGTGGGCACTGAAGCTTTCTTT.

The chain uses TRBV19 and TRBJ1-2, with 7 nucleotides matching TRBD1. Germline assignment: CDR1 LNHDA and CDR2 SQIVND (reference sequence). V lost 5 bases, J lost 4 bases, and 7 bases stayed unmatched. This CDR3 spans 14 amino acids. The CDR3 protein is CASSPGTAGYGYTF. The CDR3 DNA is TGTGCCAGTAGTCCCGGGACAGCCGGCTATGGCTACACCTTC.

CDR3 in amino acids: CASSTSRRGGSDEQYF. For the CDR3, the DNA is TGTGCCAGCAGCACCAGCCGGAGGGGAGGATCCGACGAGCAGTACTTC. The chain couples TRBV7-8 to TRBJ2-7; D is possibly TRBD2 (6 bases). The CDR3 has 16 residues. Per the germline V gene, CDR1 is SGHVS and CDR2 is FQNEAQ. V was shortened by 5 bases and J by 5 bases, with 22 bases between the two germline ends.

The V call is TRBV30, the J call TRBJ2-1; 8 nucleotides agree with TRBD2. V lost 3 bases to trimming and J lost 4 bases; unmatched junction nucleotides: 5. The CDR3 spans 14 residues. Germline assignment: CDR1 GTSNPN and CDR2 SVGIG (reference sequence). The CDR3 sequence: CAWRFGLAYNEQFF. CDR3 nucleotides: TGTGCCTGGAGATTTGGACTAGCTTACAATGAGCAGTTCTTC.

The chain couples TRBV5-1 to TRBJ2-2; 8 bases align to TRBD1. V dropped 3 bases and J dropped 2; count of bases not matched to a gene: 3. Germline-derived CDR1 and CDR2 are SGHRS and YFSETQ. This CDR3 is built from 15 residues. CDR3 sequence reads: CASSSQGANTGELFF. DNA of the CDR3: TGCGCCAGCAGCTCCCAGGGGGCCAACACCGGGGAGCTGTTTTTT.

The sample holds a few counts of this clone. This chain connects TRBV19 to TRBJ2-1, with D unclear. Germline V gene data show CDR1 as LNHDA and CDR2 as SQIVND (reference sequence). This CDR3 has 13 residues. V lost 3 bases and J lost 8, with 11 bases in between. DNA of the CDR3: TGTGCCAGTAGTATGAAGCCTTCCTATGAGCAGTTCTTC. Protein: CASSMKPSYEQFF.

CDR3 in DNA: TGTGCCTGCGGCTCGGGGGGTATTCAGTACTTC. Translation: CACGSGGIQYF. J is TRBJ2-4 and V is TRBV7-9; TRBD2 matches at 7 bases. Germline V gene data show CDR1 as SEHNR and CDR2 as FQNEAQ (reference sequence). V was pared by 11 bases and J by 10 bases, with 8 bases of the junction left unmatched. The CDR3 is made up of 11 amino acids.

The chain couples TRBV6-5 to TRBJ1-6, with D possibly TRBD1 on 5 matching bases. Germline CDR1 reads MNHEY; CDR2 reads SVGAGI. The CDR3 consists of 15 residues. V was shortened by 7 bases and J by 4 bases, with 14 bases between the two germline ends. CDR3: CASNNGGGYNSPLHF. The CDR3 region has the DNA TGTGCCAGCAATAACGGGGGGGGTTATAATTCACCCCTCCACTTT.

The rearrangement uses TRBV5-4 and TRBJ2-4; 12 bases agree with TRBD2. Germline values: CDR1 SGHNT, CDR2 YYREEE (reference sequence). The length of the CDR3 is 17 residues. V shed 3 bases and J 4 bases; nucleotides not matched to a gene: 8. CDR3 nucleotides: TGTGCCAGCAGCTCATACACTAGCGGGGGGACAAAAAACATTCAGTACTTC. The encoded protein is CASSSYTSGGTKNIQYF.

The chain joins TRBV27 to TRBJ2-4; tentatively, D is TRBD1 (6 bases). Trimming cost V 2 bases and J 0 bases, with 8 bases left between them. Germline V CDR1 and CDR2: MNHEY, SMNVEV (reference sequence). This CDR3 region has 15 residues. This CDR3 reads CASSLNRVAKNIQYF. CDR3 nucleotides: TGTGCCAGCAGTTTAAACAGGGTAGCCAAAAACATTCAGTACTTC.

The V and J genes are TRBV18 and TRBJ2-4, with D perhaps TRBD2 (7 bases). This CDR3 comprises 16 residues. CDR1 is KGHSH, CDR2 LQKENI, per germline. Trimming removed 3 bases from V and 2 bases from J, with 14 bases in between. Here the CDR3 reads CASSPRGEGPKNIQYF. CDR3 nucleotide sequence: TGTGCCAGCTCACCGAGGGGGGAGGGCCCCAAAAACATTCAGTACTTC. Full variable domain (rest looked up from reference TRBV18 and TRBJ2-4): NAGVMQNPRHLVRRRGQEARLRCSPMKGHSHVYWYRQLPEEGLKFMVYLQKENIIDESGMPKERFSAEFPKEGPSILRIQQVVRGDSAAYFCASSPRGEGPKNIQYFGAGTRLSVL.

This clone was seen once. V is TRBV6-4 and J is TRBJ1-2, with TRBD1 as a possible D gene (6 bases). V lost 3 bases and J lost 13, with 18 bases in between. CDR1 is MRHNA, CDR2 SNTAGT, per germline. The CDR3 covers 13 residues. CDR3 coding DNA: TGTGCCAGCAGTGATCTCCTGACAGGAGTTTCCACCTTC. Protein: CASSDLLTGVSTF.